These 23 T cell receptor beta chains were sequenced from one sample in a study of T cells in narcolepsy. TCRdb's table, derived via immunoSEQ multiplex PCR, lists solely in-frame clones and lacks some. The sample contains about 33,000 clones, approximately 80% of which appear only once. Sequenced material: CD45RA- memory CD4+ T cells from PBMCs. The source is a human donor with narcolepsy.

The chain links TRBV29-1 to TRBJ1-1; weak D call: TRBD1 (5 bases). Trimming removed 8 bases at V and 5 bases at J, with 12 bases between. CDR3 length: 11 residues. Germline CDR1 and CDR2: SQVTM and ANQGSEA. CDR3 DNA sequence: TGCAGCCTCAGACGGGGGACTGAAGCTTTCTTT. Translating it yields CSLRRGTEAFF.

The chain has TRBV7-2 and TRBJ1-1; the D gene is possibly TRBD1 (6 bases). CDR1 and CDR2 from the germline V gene are SGHTA and FQGNSA. The CDR3 loop spans 17 amino acids. Trimming pared 1 base from V and 5 bases from J, leaving 20 bases between. The CDR3 DNA reads as TGTGCCAGCAGCTTAGACCCAGCGGGGGCGGGGAAGACTGAAGCTTTCTTT. This translates into CASSLDPAGAGKTEAFF.

V usage is TRBV5-8 and J usage is TRBJ2-1; 10 positions match TRBD1. This CDR3 spans 15 amino acids. Unmatched junction bases numbered 5, after V lost 2 bases and J lost 6 bases. Germline-derived CDR1 and CDR2 are SGHTS and YDEGEE. CDR3 nucleotide sequence: TGTGCCAGCAGCTTCCCTTGGACAGGGGGCAATGAGCAGTTCTTC. Translated, it gives CASSFPWTGGNEQFF.

V and J are TRBV5-4 and TRBJ1-6; the D is unclear. From germline, CDR1 is SGHNT and CDR2 YYREEE (reference sequence). Between the trimmed V and J ends, which lost 4 bases and 13 bases, there was a span of 12 bases. This CDR3 is 12 amino acids long. The CDR3 sequence: CASSKPAYPLHF. The CDR3 DNA reads TGTGCCAGCAGCAAACCAGCTTATCCCCTCCACTTT.

The genes are TRBV4-2 and TRBJ2-2; D not resolved. The CDR3 is 17 residues long. Trimming cost V 1 base and J 1 base, with 13 bases left between them. Looked up from germline, CDR1 is LGHNA and CDR2 is YNFKEQ. The CDR3 DNA is TGTGCCAGCAGCCAAGGTGGTCTAGGCTTGAACACCGGGGAGCTGTTTTTT. Protein: CASSQGGLGLNTGELFF.

This clone was counted between two and nine times. The chain combines TRBV7-2 with TRBJ2-3; 11 bases align to TRBD2. From germline, CDR1 is SGHTA and CDR2 FQGNSA. The CDR3 has 15 amino acids. J was trimmed by 6 bases and V by 3 bases; bases with no gene match: 5. The CDR3 loop reads CASSFSGGAGDTQYF. CDR3 nucleotides: TGTGCCAGCAGCTTTAGCGGGGGGGCAGGGGATACGCAGTATTTT.

This clone was recorded only once. The chain combines TRBV19 with TRBJ1-1; D not certain. CDR1 is LNHDA and CDR2 is SQIVND in the germline V gene (reference sequence). V dropped 3 bases and J dropped 8 bases, with 16 bases sitting between them. This CDR3 comprises 14 residues. CDR3 protein: CASSIRSGFAEAFF. The CDR3 coding sequence is TGTGCCAGTAGTATTCGTTCGGGGTTCGCCGAAGCTTTCTTT.

The chain combines TRBV6-1 with TRBJ1-2; 8 positions match TRBD1. CDR1 MNHNS and CDR2 SASEGT come from the germline V gene. Unmatched junction bases numbered 3, after V lost 6 bases and J lost 0 bases. CDR3 length: 14 residues. CDR3 nucleotide sequence: TGTGCCAGCAGCCGGACAGGGACTAACTATGGCTACACCTTC. Residues: CASSRTGTNYGYTF.

This clone has a handful of counts. The chain joins TRBV6-1 to TRBJ1-5; D not resolved. Between the trimmed V and J ends, which lost 0 bases and 3 bases, there was a span of 9 bases. The germline CDR1 and CDR2 sequences are MNHNS and SASEGT. CDR3 length: 15 residues. CDR3 sequence reads: CASSEAGGINQPQHF. CDR3 nucleotides: TGTGCCAGCAGTGAAGCTGGAGGTATCAATCAGCCCCAGCATTTT.

The CDR3 DNA follows: TGTGCCAGCCGGTCACAGGGGGCGCGAGACACTGAAGCTTTCTTT. Amino acids: CASRSQGARDTEAFF. The chain combines TRBV18 with TRBJ1-1; 9 positions match TRBD1. Looked up from germline, CDR1 is KGHSH and CDR2 is LQKENI. The V segment lost 8 bases and the J segment 3 bases; nucleotides outside the gene matches: 10. CDR3 length: 15 amino acids.

The rearrangement links TRBV7-3 to TRBJ1-1, with unresolved D. Trimming left V 6 bases short and J 0 bases short, with 8 bases between. Germline assignment: CDR1 SGHTA and CDR2 FQGTGA. This CDR3 is built from 13 residues. CDR3 sequence: CASSNLMNTEAFF. The CDR3 nucleotides are TGTGCCAGCAGTAACCTGATGAACACTGAAGCTTTCTTT.

The V gene is TRBV28, the J gene TRBJ1-2; D remains unclear. The CDR3 loop spans 14 amino acids. Deletions cut 6 bases from V and 1 base from J, with 12 bases between. Germline V gene data show CDR1 as MDHEN and CDR2 as SYDVKM. In DNA, the CDR3 is TGTGCCAGCAGCGACCCGCTCCTTAACTATGGCTACACCTTC. It yields the protein CASSDPLLNYGYTF.

CDR3 sequence (DNA): TGCGCCAGCAGCCCCTTGGGGGCCACCCAAGAGACCCAGTACTTC. This gives the protein CASSPLGATQETQYF. V gene TRBV5-1 combines with J gene TRBJ2-5; a weak D match, TRBD1 (6 bases). CDR1 is SGHRS, CDR2 YFSETQ, per germline. V lost 4 bases and J 1 base, leaving 14 bases between the germline ends. This CDR3 is built from 15 residues.

The chain links TRBV2 to TRBJ2-3; D may be TRBD2 (5 bases). Trimming left V 5 bases short and J 5 bases short, with 14 bases between. The CDR3 is made up of 14 amino acids. Germline-derived CDR1 and CDR2 are SNHLY and FYNNEI. CDR3 coding DNA: TGTGCCAGCAGTTGGCGGGTGGACGTAGATACGCAGTATTTT. Protein: CASSWRVDVDTQYF.

This rearrangement joins TRBV6-5 to TRBJ2-1; 11 positions match TRBD2. Trimming at V came to 2 bases and at J to 7 bases, leaving 4 bases not matched to a gene. This CDR3 has 15 amino acids. Germline lookup yields CDR1 MNHEY and CDR2 SVGAGI. The CDR3 DNA sequence: TGTGCCAGCAGTTACGGACTAGCGGGCGGAAATGAGCAGTTCTTC. This translates into CASSYGLAGGNEQFF.

CDR3 sequence: CASSLSSNQPQHF. The DNA of the CDR3 is TGTGCCAGCAGCTTATCTAGCAATCAGCCCCAGCATTTT. V is TRBV7-8 and J is TRBJ1-5; the D is unclear. Looked up from germline, CDR1 is SGHVS and CDR2 is FQNEAQ. This CDR3 has 13 amino acids. Deletions cut 2 bases from V and 0 bases from J, with 2 bases between.

The gene calls are TRBV7-3 and TRBJ1-2, with 10 bases matching TRBD1. V was pared by 4 bases and J by 8 bases, with 10 bases of the junction left unmatched. Germline V gene data show CDR1 as SGHTA and CDR2 as FQGTGA. This CDR3 contains 15 residues. The CDR3 DNA sequence: TGTGCCAGCAGCTCGGGACAGGGGCCGTTAAAAGGCTACACCTTC. Translated: CASSSGQGPLKGYTF.

The chain is built from TRBV2 and TRBJ2-7, with D possibly matching TRBD2 (7 bases). Deletions cut 0 bases from V and 5 bases from J, with 11 bases between. The CDR3 sequence is 14 residues long. Germline CDR1 is SNHLY and CDR2 is FYNNEI. The CDR3 loop reads CASSEAGGGHEQYF. The CDR3 region has the DNA TGTGCCAGCAGTGAAGCTGGCGGGGGCCACGAGCAGTACTTC. The whole variable domain, remainder taken from reference TRBV2 and TRBJ2-7, is EPEVTQTPSHQVTQMGQEVILRCVPISNHLYFYWYRQILGQKVEFLVSFYNNEISEKSEIFDDQFSVERPDGSNFTLKIRSTKLEDSAMYFCASSEAGGGHEQYFGPGTRLTVT.

This chain joins TRBV6-1 and TRBJ1-5; a possible D gene is TRBD1 (6 bases). There are 14 residues in the CDR3. The germline V and J ends were trimmed by 8 bases and 7 bases, with 18 bases remaining between them. In germline, CDR1 is MNHNS, CDR2 SASEGT. CDR3 DNA sequence: TGTGCCAGCTCCGACAGGCTGGCCGGGCAGCCCCAGCATTTT. Translated, it gives CASSDRLAGQPQHF.

The DNA of the CDR3 is TGCGCCAGCAGCTTGGATTCGGGATCGGGAAACATTCAGTACTTC. Its protein product is CASSLDSGSGNIQYF. This sequence joins TRBV5-1 and TRBJ2-4; D perhaps matches TRBD2 (5 bases). The CDR3 is 15 residues long. Trimming took 0 bases from V and 6 from J, leaving 13 bases between them. Germline values: CDR1 SGHRS, CDR2 YFSETQ.

The chain is built from TRBV7-8 and TRBJ1-1, with 9 bases lining up with TRBD1. Germline-derived CDR1 and CDR2 are SGHVS and FQNEAQ. The junction had 8 bases not matched to a gene; V was cut back by 5 bases and J by 10 bases. The CDR3 totals 13 residues. For the CDR3, the DNA is TGTGCCAGCAGCACAGGGGGCGGATGGGGAGCTTTCTTT. As protein: CASSTGGGWGAFF.

This chain uses TRBV7-3 with TRBJ2-2, with D perhaps TRBD2 (5 bases). The CDR3 runs 13 residues. Germline V gene sequence: CDR1 SGHTA, CDR2 FQGTGA. With 1 base removed from V and 7 bases from J, the gap between germline ends came to 7 bases. CDR3 nucleotide sequence: TGTGCCAGCAGCTTAAGGCGGGTCGGGGAGCTGTTTTTT. It yields the protein CASSLRRVGELFF.

CDR3 DNA: TGTGCCAGTAAGCCGAGGGGGGGCAATGAGCAGTTCTTC. Encoded protein: CASKPRGGNEQFF. This chain uses TRBV19 with TRBJ2-1; TRBD2 is a possible D gene (7 bases). The CDR3 has 13 residues. Germline V gives CDR1 LNHDA, CDR2 SQIVND (reference sequence). V was pared by 7 bases and J by 6 bases, with 13 bases between.